This T cell receptor beta chain was sequenced in a study of CD8 T cells in ankylosing spondylitis. Notes on the study in general: The study identified a TCR beta motif of under 10 highly homologous variants that appeared characteristic of ankylosing spondylitis blood.

TCRdb reprocessed the 5' RACE reads with MiXCR, giving one entry per CDR3 protein. The repertoire holds approximately 440,000 distinct CDR3 sequences, with 17% as singletons. Germline CDR1 and CDR2: WSHSY and SAAADI. Trimming left V 4 bases short and J 2 bases short, with 14 bases between. The CDR3 sequence is 15 residues long. Remarks on this clonotype: Antigen unknown.

This chain uses TRBV10-2 with TRBJ1-2; D is perhaps TRBD1 (5 bases). The material sequenced was blood, either unsorted or a sorted T cell fraction (not recorded which). This sequence was found in a male donor with ankylosing spondylitis. For the CDR3, the DNA is TGCGCCAGCAGTGCCGGGACTTCGACCAACTATGGCTACACCTTC. Its protein is CASSAGTSTNYGYTF.